This T cell receptor beta chain is from a study of blood T cell repertoires in COVID-19 (dated by TCRdb to between 2020 and 2021). General notes on the study: Collaborator samples came from the United States, Italy and Spain and covered acute and convalescent phases of COVID-19. Subjects who had been exposed to COVID-19, were actively infected with it, or had recovered from it provided the deeply sampled blood TCRbeta repertoires that made up the dataset. The prospective study material was composed of cDNA or gDNA derived from T cells, B-cell-depleted T cells, or PBMCs. A freely available public database, intended as a resource for researchers studying the immune response to SARS-CoV-2, is where the repertoires were released. The sample metadata nearly always contained a de-identified subject ID, COVID-19 status, age in years and sex. Samples came from the ongoing ImmuneRACE study (first 160 participants) plus 1,254 subjects from 6 global collaborators. HLA class I and class II types, where available, came from metadata supplied by the sample provider rather than from assay-based typing. General findings and caveats noted by the study authors: Clinical and demographic metadata were provided uncurated, with the amount varying by source and participant.

Whole blood was collected in K2EDTA tubes by collaborating institutions according to the institutions' own protocols. For TCRbeta analysis, collaborators shipped samples as frozen whole blood, isolated PBMCs, or DNA extracted from either of those sample types. A note on this clone: It lacks a known antigen. Nothing much larger sits one base from this clone, and base qualities are not available.

TCRbeta CDR3 regions were amplified from genomic DNA by means of the immunoSEQ Assay, a bias-controlled multiplex PCR. The original pipeline was this. Within the assay, amplification of reference gene primers was used to estimate how many nucleated cells each sample contained. Sequence reads were collapsed and filtered to measure the absolute abundance of every unique TCRbeta CDR3 rearrangement. Productive Simpson clonality was computed per sample as the square root of Simpson's diversity index over productive rearrangements. The table was pulled from immuneACCESS by TCRdb, which kept in-frame rearrangements only. Such tables lose some clones; where checked, under half of the loss comes from unresolved V genes, and the rest has no known cause. Clonal size and the V and J genes are those of that table, whereas D and trimming came from the DNA. The sample data list roughly 280,000 clones, and less than 90% of these were observed just once. The top ten constitute under 2.5% of the sample.

The cysteine opens and the phenylalanine closes a CDR3 of 15 amino acids. The only DNA kept is the CDR3, 45 bases in frame from the first base. CDR1 SGHRS and CDR2 YFSETQ are derived from the germline V gene. Relative to germline, V is 2 bases shorter and J is 0 bases shorter, with 11 bases between their ends. The sequence was collected from a man aged 25 to 45 with active or convalescent COVID-19. Recombination connected TRBV5-1 to TRBJ1-1; the D gene is not confidently resolved. Material for sequencing was peripheral blood. The DNA sequence reads TGCGCCAGCAGCTTTTCGCCAGGCATGAACACTGAAGCTTTCTTT. Its protein product is CASSFSPGMNTEAFF.